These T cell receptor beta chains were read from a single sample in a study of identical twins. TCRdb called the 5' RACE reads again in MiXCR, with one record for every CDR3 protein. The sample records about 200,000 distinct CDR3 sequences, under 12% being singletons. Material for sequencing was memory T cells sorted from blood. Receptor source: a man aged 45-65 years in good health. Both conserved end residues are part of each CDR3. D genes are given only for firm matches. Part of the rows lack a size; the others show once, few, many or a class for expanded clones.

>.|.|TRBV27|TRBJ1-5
TGTGCCAGCAGCGCCCTATGGACAGAGAATCAGCCCCAGCATTTT
CASSALWTENQPQHF
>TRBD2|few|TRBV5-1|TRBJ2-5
TGCGCCAGCAGTCTTACTAGCGGGAGGGAAAAGCAAGAGACCCAGTACTTC
CASSLTSGREKQETQYF
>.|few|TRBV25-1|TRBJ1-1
TGTGCCAGCAGACTGGGGGAGGGTGGCACTGAAGCTTTCTTT
CASRLGEGGTEAFF
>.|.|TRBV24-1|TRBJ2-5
TGTGCCACCAGTGATAGGACAGCGTTGGGGATAGATGCCCAGTACTTC
CATSDRTALGIDAQYF
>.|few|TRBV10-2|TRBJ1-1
TGCGCCAGCACCCAGTGGAGCTCCCAAAACACTGAAGCTTTCTTT
CASTQWSSQNTEAFF
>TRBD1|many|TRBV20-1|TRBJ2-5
TGCAGTGCTACCCAGGACAGGGGGGAGACCCAGTACTTC
CSATQDRGETQYF
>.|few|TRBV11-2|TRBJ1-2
TGTGCCAGCAGCTTAGTGGGCCGGGGGGCCTTTTATGGCTACACCTTC
CASSLVGRGAFYGYTF
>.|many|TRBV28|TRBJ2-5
TGTGCCAGCAGAAGATTGGTCGTCGCAGAGACCCAGTACTTC
CASRRLVVAETQYF
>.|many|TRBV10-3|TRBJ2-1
TGTGCCATCAGTGAGCCACTGGGTGAGCAGTTCTTC
CAISEPLGEQFF
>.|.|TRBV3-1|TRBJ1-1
TGTGCCAGCAGCCAAGTTCTCTCGAACACTGAAGCTTTCTTT
CASSQVLSNTEAFF
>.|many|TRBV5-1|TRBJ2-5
TGCGCCAGCAGTCCCGGCGGGGCCAGGGAGACCCAGTACTTC
CASSPGGARETQYF
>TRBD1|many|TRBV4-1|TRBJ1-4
TGCGCCAGCAGCCAGGGACAGGGGGCTTCTAATGAAAAACTGTTTTTT
CASSQGQGASNEKLFF
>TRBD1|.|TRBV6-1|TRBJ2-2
TGTGCCAGCAGAGACGGGACAGCCGGGGAGCTGTTTTTT
CASRDGTAGELFF
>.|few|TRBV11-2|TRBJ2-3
TGTGCCAGCAGCTATAGGGGCAGCAAAAACACAGATACGCAGTATTTT
CASSYRGSKNTDTQYF
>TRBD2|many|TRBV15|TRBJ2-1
TGTGCCACCAGCAGAGACACCGGACTAGCGGGGGGGCCGGGCATTTACAATGAGCAGTTCTTC
CATSRDTGLAGGPGIYNEQFF
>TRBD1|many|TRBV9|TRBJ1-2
TGTGCCAGCAGCTCCCGTGGGGACAGGTTGCTTGGCTACACCTTC
CASSSRGDRLLGYTF
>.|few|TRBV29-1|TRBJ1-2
TGCAGCGCCCTGGGGGACGCTGGCTACACCTTC
CSALGDAGYTF
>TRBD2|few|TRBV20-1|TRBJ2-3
TGCAGTGCTAGAGGTCGTAGCGGGAGGCCAGATACGCAGTATTTT
CSARGRSGRPDTQYF
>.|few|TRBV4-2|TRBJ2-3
TGTGCCAGCAGCCAAGATCAGACGGGAGCAGATACGCAGTATTTT
CASSQDQTGADTQYF
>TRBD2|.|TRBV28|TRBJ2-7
TGTGCCAGCACCCCGGGGGGTCGGGTCTACGAGCAGTACTTC
CASTPGGRVYEQYF
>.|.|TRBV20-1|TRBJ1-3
TGCAGTGCTAGAGATTACCGGACTAGCTCTGGAAACACCATATATTTT
CSARDYRTSSGNTIYF
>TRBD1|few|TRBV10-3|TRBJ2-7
TGTGCCATCAGTGGATGGACAGGGGGAACCTACGAGCAGTACTTC
CAISGWTGGTYEQYF
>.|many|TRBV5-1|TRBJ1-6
TGCGCCAGCAGCACGGACAGCAACAATTCACCCCTCCACTTT
CASSTDSNNSPLHF
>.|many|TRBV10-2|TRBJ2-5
TGCGCCAGCAGTGAGCCTTTACAGGGGAGGTCCAGGGAGACCCAGTACTTC
CASSEPLQGRSRETQYF
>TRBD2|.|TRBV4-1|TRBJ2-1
TGCGCCAGCAGCCAAGATATCGCTAGCGGGAGGGTTGAGCAGTTCTTC
CASSQDIASGRVEQFF
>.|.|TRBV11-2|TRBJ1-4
TGTGCCAGCAGCTCCAATCGGGGAGAGCGGTATGAAAAACTGTTTTTT
CASSSNRGERYEKLFF
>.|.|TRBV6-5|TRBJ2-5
TGTGCCAGCAGTTACGGTCAGATCCAGGGGAGATTGGAGACCCAGTACTTC
CASSYGQIQGRLETQYF
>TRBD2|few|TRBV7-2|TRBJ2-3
TGTGCCAGCAGCTTATGGCTAGCGGGAGGCTCTAGCACAGATACGCAGTATTTT
CASSLWLAGGSSTDTQYF
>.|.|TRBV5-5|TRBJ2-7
TGTGCCAGCAGCTTGTATACTTATCGGGCAGAATCGACCTACGAGCAGTACTTC
CASSLYTYRAESTYEQYF
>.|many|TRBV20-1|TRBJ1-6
TGCAGTGCTAGTGGTCAGAATTCACCCCTCCACTTT
CSASGQNSPLHF
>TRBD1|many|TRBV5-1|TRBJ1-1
TGCGCCAGCAGCTTGGATCCCGGGACAGGGCTCACTGAAGCTTTCTTT
CASSLDPGTGLTEAFF
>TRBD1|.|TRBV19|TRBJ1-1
TGTGCCAGTACACTCCGGGACAGGGGGCGAGGCACTGAAGCTTTCTTT
CASTLRDRGRGTEAFF
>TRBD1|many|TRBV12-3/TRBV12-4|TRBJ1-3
TGTGCCAGCAGACCTGACAGGGACAATCGAAACACCATATATTTT
CASRPDRDNRNTIYF
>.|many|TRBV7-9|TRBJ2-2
TGTGCCAGCAGCTTCGGGGGCGTGAACACCGGGGAGCTGTTTTTT
CASSFGGVNTGELFF
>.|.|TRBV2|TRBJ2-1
TGTGCCACGTGGGACCACCACAATGAGCAGTTCTTC
CATWDHHNEQFF
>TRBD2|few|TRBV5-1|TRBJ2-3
TGCGCCAGCAGCTTAGGTTTCTTTAGCGGGAGCACAGATACGCAGTATTTT
CASSLGFFSGSTDTQYF